This T cell receptor beta chain was observed in a study of CXCR3-negative and CXCR3-positive naive CD8 T cells. Points on this clonotype: Its antigen remains unidentified.

General study points: CXCR3-positive naive cells had TRB CDR3s that were more hydrophobic than CXCR3-negative naive cells had. Similar TRBV-TRBJ usage was seen in naive cells (both CXCR3-negative and CXCR3-positive), but memory cells differed. Both of the naive subsets showed about the same high diversity, but memory CD8+ cells had much less. Once cells were cryopreserved, CXCR3 expression went down partly, and most assays used fresh PBMCs.

Subsets of CD8+ T cells were each sorted in triplicate at approximately 300,000 cells apiece. This CDR3 comprises 15 residues. In germline, CDR1 is SGHTA, CDR2 FQGNSA. The TRB libraries of cDNA were built by UMI-labeled 5' RACE. TCRdb re-called the 5' RACE reads and shows each CDR3 protein once, DNA omitted. The sample holds some 60,000 distinct CDR3 sequences. The clonotype comes from a human donor in good health. Some clones in this sample may be carry-over from other donors' samples. This chain uses TRBV7-2 with TRBJ2-5. Sample: naive CXCR3+ CD8+ T cells from blood. This sample's subset: CD45RO-CCR7+CD27+CD95- naive CD8+ T cells expressing CXCR3 (TNR3+). CDR3 loop: CASSFHRITQETQYF.